This T cell receptor beta chain stems from a study of beta chain features in type 1 diabetes (dated by TCRdb to 2017 to 2018). With respect to the entire study: Mean age, gender distribution, total cell number and subset yield were not different between patients and healthy donors. A total of around 110,000,000 sorted cells were examined across all samples, and RNA yield correlated strongly with the number of cells per subset. In the study, TCRB repertoires of sorted circulating CD4+ T cell subsets from recently diagnosed type 1 diabetes patients were compared with those of matched healthy donors. Regulatory and stem cell-like memory subsets were isolated from only 8 patients and 8 healthy donors, whereas naive and central memory subsets came from all 28 donors.

Broad study findings and their caveats: Because the HLA sub-analyses included only small numbers of individuals, any influence of HLA type on TCRB rearrangement was left unresolved. Shorter templates might be favored by PCR, yet because patient and control samples were amplified and corrected together, any such skew would affect both groups equally. Sequencing cDNA rather than genomic DNA could over-represent highly expressing activated cells, although activation and CD3 levels did not differ between groups. A moderate but significant shortening of TCRB CDR3 length was observed in type 1 diabetes patients in all four CD4+ subsets. Naive, central memory and regulatory TCRB repertoires appeared to be more similar among patients than among healthy donors. At VDJ recombination sites, type 1 diabetes patients had fewer insertions and more deleted nucleotides, which implies abnormalities in thymic rearrangement.

Including cysteine and phenylalanine, the CDR3 has 15 amino acids. Only CDR3 DNA is held: 45 bases, read in frame from base 1. CDR1 and CDR2 are drawn from the germline V gene: ENHRY, SYGVKD. V loses 2 bases, J loses 4 bases, and the germline ends lie 9 bases apart. A single peripheral blood draw of approximately 120 mL on average was collected from each donor into heparinised tubes. A BD FACSAria II and a panel including CD45RO, CCR7, CD25, CD127, CD95 and CD27 were used to sort naive, central memory, regulatory and stem cell-like memory CD4+ T cells. Purity was above 95% for every sorted population. Right away, PBMCs were isolated by Lymphoprep density gradient centrifugation and were stained directly, with no culture step. To minimize batch effects, samples were stained and sorted in pairs, one healthy donor with one patient per experiment. The High Capacity cDNA Reverse Transcription Kit was used to reverse transcribe all of the isolated RNA, meaning that expressed TCRB transcripts were what got sequenced. Deep immunoSEQ sequencing was applied to naive, central memory and regulatory T cell samples, giving an average of about 3.6 million total reads per sample. Sorted cells were lysed in RLT buffer and RNA was extracted with DNase-treated RNeasy Micro or Mini kits, depending on cell number. Each cell subset was processed on its own to prevent cross-contamination, while patient and healthy donor samples were processed together. Using the immunoSEQ multiplex PCR, TCRB sequences were amplified from cDNA into 87-bp fragments spanning the CDR3 region. Amplicons were sequenced on the Illumina HiSeq platform. Turning to the authors' computational methods: Synthetic template baselines were used to correct PCR bias computationally, reads within Hamming distance 2 were collapsed, and singletons that could not be merged were discarded. By aligning reads against IMGT, V, D and J genes, CDR3 length, and insertions or deletions at six rearrangement sites were assigned. Clonotype counts were normalized to sorted cell number within each subset before computing true diversity and Gini coefficients with the tcR R package. Repertoire sharing was quantified using the overlap coefficient calculated on TCRB nucleotide sequences. As stored in TCRdb, this immuneACCESS dataset retains in-frame rearrangements with V and J assigned. A fraction of the clones does not appear; measured against another copy, unresolved V genes explain less than half of the discrepancy, and the remainder lacks a known reason. V and J calls and clone size are copied from that table; D and trimming were computed from the DNA. This sample holds 150,000 to 190,000 clones; around 8% were observed only once. The ten top clones hold 0.65% of the sample.

This clone was detected a few times. Its target antigen remains unknown. No base-level quality is on record; no much larger clone is a single base apart. This receptor was obtained from a man aged 18-30 years in good health. Sequenced input: central memory CD4+ T cells from blood. The rearrangement combines TRBV10-3 with TRBJ1-6; the D gene is not confidently resolved. The CDR3 here reads CAISEGAGYNSPLHF. The sequence in DNA is TGTGCCATCAGTGAGGGAGCGGGGTATAATTCACCCCTCCACTTT.